This section outlines one TCR beta chain sequence together with its context. Its antigen specificity is not known. Within one base of it there is no much larger clone, and no base qualities were kept. Library construction relied on the immunoSEQ multiplex PCR assay. A mixture of 60 forward primers for TCR Vbeta segments and 13 reverse primers for TCR Jbeta segments was used in the multiplex PCR. A multiplex PCR assay on genomic DNA amplified the CDR3 region of rearranged TCR beta genes. The amplified TCR beta libraries were sequenced on the Illumina HiSeq System as 87-base-pair reads. The authors processed their data as follows. A later analysis tallied about 77 million unique TCR beta chains across the 700 or so repertoires, and about 10 million of those chains were shared by two or more donors. Raw reads were error-corrected and collapsed into unique sequences with a nearest-neighbor algorithm that merged closely related sequences to remove PCR and sequencing errors. CDR3 sequences were aligned to IMGT reference sequences to assign V, D and J gene segments. For a sequence to be retained, a match of at least six nucleotides to both a V gene segment and a J gene segment was required. A rearrangement was called productive if the CDR3 had no stop codons and remained in frame with V and J, and every other rearrangement was called non-productive. CDR3 was defined according to IMGT convention as the region running from the second conserved V-encoded cysteine to the conserved J-encoded phenylalanine. The earlier analysis of 587 of the donors excluded any sequence lacking an unambiguous match to a single V gene segment. In an earlier analysis of some 590 of the donors, a V segment was called functional when productive rearrangements were above 56.7%, and segregating when the standard deviation between donors exceeded 5%. A statistical classification framework was developed to diagnose cytomegalovirus status using the catalog of TCR beta chain sequences. V and J gene assignment, in a later analysis, came from comparing TCR nucleotide sequences with IMGT/GENE-DB human TR gene sequences. In a later analysis, CDR3 sequences and most-parsimonious VDJ recombination scenarios were assigned using the TCRdist pipeline. In a later analysis, every TCR beta chain was defined by the combination of its CDR3 amino acid sequence and its V-gene family, and reads without a unique V-gene family were dropped. In a later analysis, 500 to 700 highly shared, low-generation-probability nucleotide sequences were removed to address suspected cross-contamination and a sequencing artifact. In a later analysis, a clonal expansion index for each public chain was calculated from normalized within-repertoire ranks of inferred template counts. In a later analysis, generation probabilities were computed using a VDJ recombination model fitted to out-of-frame rearrangements, and the results were checked against IGoR. In a later analysis, TCR-TCR, TCR-HLA and TCR-CMV co-occurrence was scored with hypergeometric tests, and a repertoire-size bias correction was applied to TCR pairs. In a later analysis, false discovery rates were estimated by permuting HLA or CMV assignments 20 times. In a later analysis, co-occurring TCRs were grouped using DBSCAN, with TCRdist sequence similarity added in when clustering inside HLA-allele-positive subsets. For co-occurrence clustering, repertoires with fewer than 30,000 or more than 120,000 public chains were excluded, along with roughly 5 repertoires with anomalous nucleotide sharing. The clones in this table, taken by TCRdb from immuneACCESS, are in-frame only. Not every clone is retained; where verified, under half of the shortfall comes from an unresolved V gene, and the cause of the rest is unknown. V and J calls and clone size follow that table, whereas D and trimming were derived from the DNA. The sample includes approximately 180,000 clones, with around four fifths observed a single time. In total, the top ten clones hold 1.4% to 1.5% of the sample.

V is shortened by 5 bases, J by 6 bases, and the region joining them spans 17 bases. The CDR3 has 15 amino acids, counting the end cysteine and phenylalanine. Here the CDR3 DNA is all that survives: 45 bases in frame from base 1. CDR1 and CDR2 are read off the germline V gene as SGHNT and YENEEA. The cohort comprised several hundred healthy bone marrow donors. All cohort members were sampled while nominally healthy, although unrecorded immune exposures were likely present. The donor tested CMV seropositive and was one of the 289 seropositive cohort members. A peripheral blood sample was collected from each donor, and TCR beta sequencing was performed on peripheral blood mononuclear cells. Genomic DNA was extracted from the blood cell samples with the Qiagen DNeasy Blood Extraction Kit. The data were taken from a study of cytomegalovirus exposure and HLA in healthy donors (dated by TCRdb to the late 2010s). Regarding the complete study: According to an earlier analysis of around 600 of the donors, some 170 million T cells yielded 95 million to 140 million unique TCR beta sequences and about 300 Gb of sequence data. An early release covering about 600 HLA-typed donors comprised 250 to 350 gigabases of sequencing data and roughly 85 million unique TCR sequences. Of the roughly 400 genotyped donors, approximately 80% were placed in the genetic ancestry cluster associated with self-reported Caucasian donors. The study aimed to test whether cataloging public T cell receptors could reveal signatures of past pathogen exposure. The study used immunosequencing to profile the T cell repertoires of several hundred subjects and linked those repertoires to cytomegalovirus serostatus. Along with the roughly 670-subject first cohort, a separate validation cohort of over a hundred different subjects was used. High-throughput TCR immunosequencing, statistical association of individual TCRs with disease status, and machine learning were combined to predict cytomegalovirus infection status. To study patterns of TCR occurrence, a later analysis re-analyzed previously published TCR beta repertoires from 700 or so donors and added high-resolution HLA genotyping. Rather than using new phenotypic data, the later analysis identified candidate immune exposures from TCR beta sequences and from how often those sequences occurred across donors. In an earlier analysis of roughly 600 of the donors, high-throughput TCR beta sequencing was used to judge whether each TCR beta V gene segment behaved as functional or pseudogenic. Alongside the repertoire data, information on donor age, sex, ethnicity and CMV serostatus was compiled. Genome-wide SNP genotypes for about three fifths of the roughly 700 donors were used in a later genetic analysis, which treated that subset as a discovery cohort. Every discovery cohort repertoire had been produced on one sequencing platform. HLA typing covered class I and class II loci at four-digit resolution. The number of donors typed differed by locus, with roughly 629-640 for A, B, C, DRB1 and DQB1, roughly 520 for DQA1, 600 to 610 for DPA1, and under 490 for DPB1. A handful of DR-DQ haplotypes were handled as single units for association and clustering because linkage in the cohort was strong. On average, roughly 240,000 unique TCR beta nucleotide sequences were sequenced per donor among 300 to 500 genotyped donors of the cohort, with about 17% of those sequences being non-productive. Paper-wide results and their limitations: In a later analysis, several top co-occurrence clusters were reported to appear linked to parvovirus B19, influenza, CMV and Epstein-Barr virus. The authors suggested that the approach could potentially be generalized to other disease states and immunological phenotypes. Compared with equally common non-associated chains, HLA-associated TCR beta chains in a later analysis were more clonally expanded and had lower generation probabilities. In a later genetic analysis, fewer N-insertions in productive TCRs were reported among donors in an Asian-associated ancestry cluster than the approximately 670-donor mean. In an earlier analysis of more than 500 of the donors, most TCR beta V segments appeared in productive rearrangements about 87% or about 30% of the time, broadly matching IMGT annotations. In this cohort, only TCR beta chains were sequenced, and detectable features were limited by the absence of alpha or paired-chain data. Because counts were too low, under 20 rarely observed V segments, including chromosome 9 orphons, were left out of the earlier analysis of approximately 500 of the donors. Sequencing depth was assumed to be roughly uniform across donors in the presence/absence analyses, though that assumption may not hold. A further reported finding was that TCR beta sequences accurately predicted the HLA-A and HLA-B alleles for most subjects in the first cohort. HLA typing was unavailable for some donors at each locus, so association tests used only the typed subset. Immune exposure information for the cohort was limited to CMV serostatus. At a false discovery rate of 0.05, a later analysis linked 15,000 to 20,000 TCR beta sequences to specific HLA alleles. Some IMGT-functional V segments, including TRBV6-2 and TRBV6-3, could not be told apart with the 87-base-pair reads, so those segments were excluded. In vitro tests confirmed that a few of the cytomegalovirus-associated TCR beta chains recognize cytomegalovirus antigens. According to a later analysis, TCR association rates differed among HLA loci, with DRB1 alleles showing the most associated TCRs and HLA-C alleles showing the fewest. A later analysis found that most CMV-associated TCR beta chains appeared HLA-restricted, with HLA associations seemingly driven largely by CMV exposure. Cytomegalovirus status was reported to be diagnosed by the classifier with high specificity and sensitivity in both the original and validation cohorts. When HLA alleles, especially DR and DQ, strongly co-occurred, attributing TCR associations to individual alleles was difficult. Correlated functional status among segregating V segments might be attributable to linkage disequilibrium, but an unknown experimental factor could not be ruled out. Most TCR sequences were seen in very few donors, while some public TCRs were found in many individuals. In the study, some 180 TCR beta chains were listed as associated with cytomegalovirus. In a later genetic analysis, a missense DCLRE1C variant was associated with V-gene and J-gene trimming of TCR beta chains, and the association was replicated in an independent cohort. The sequencing pipeline was judged likely to have produced a cluster of highly shared sequence variants as a technical artifact.

This sequence was found in a young woman in good health and CMV-seropositive. Sequencing was carried out using PBMCs. Recombination joined TRBV11-3 with TRBJ2-1, with a tentative D gene TRBD2 over 7 matching bases. For the CDR3, the sequence is CASSLRGEGRNEQFF. The bases read TGTGCCAGCAGCCTTAGGGGGGAGGGCCGCAATGAGCAGTTCTTC. When the CDR3 is completed using the reference TRBV11-3 and TRBJ2-1 genes on either side, the full variable domain is EAGVVQSPRYKIIEKKQPVAFWCNPISGHNTLYWYLQNLGQGPELLIRYENEEAVDDSQLPKDRFSAERLKGVDSTLKIQPAELGDSAVYLCASSLRGEGRNEQFFGPGTRLTVL.